This record covers a single TCR beta chain. Its antigen remains unknown. The sample belongs to a study of T cell responses to AZD1222 COVID-19 vaccine. Assay used: immunoSEQ multiplex PCR; TCRdb lists only in-frame clones, some missing. The data contain around 100,000 clones, about 85% of them singletons. Notes on the study in general: The breadth and depth of Spike-specific TCRs increased once two AZD1222 doses had been given. The reported proportion of spike-specific TCRs targeting unmutated variant regions was nearly half.

Sequences were derived from peripheral blood, sampled on day 0 of AZD1222 vaccination. This TCR came from an adult in good health.

In DNA form, the CDR3 reads TGTGCCAGCAGCCCCCGGCGGGTGACTGAAGCTTTCTTT. Encoded protein: CASSPRRVTEAFF. The genes are TRBV3-1 (or the pseudogene TRBV3-2) and TRBJ1-1, with D unclear. Trimming took off 4 bases at V and 5 bases at J, with 11 bases between the two ends. This CDR3 comprises 13 residues. Germline V lookup: CDR1 LGHDT, CDR2 YNNKEL (reference sequence).